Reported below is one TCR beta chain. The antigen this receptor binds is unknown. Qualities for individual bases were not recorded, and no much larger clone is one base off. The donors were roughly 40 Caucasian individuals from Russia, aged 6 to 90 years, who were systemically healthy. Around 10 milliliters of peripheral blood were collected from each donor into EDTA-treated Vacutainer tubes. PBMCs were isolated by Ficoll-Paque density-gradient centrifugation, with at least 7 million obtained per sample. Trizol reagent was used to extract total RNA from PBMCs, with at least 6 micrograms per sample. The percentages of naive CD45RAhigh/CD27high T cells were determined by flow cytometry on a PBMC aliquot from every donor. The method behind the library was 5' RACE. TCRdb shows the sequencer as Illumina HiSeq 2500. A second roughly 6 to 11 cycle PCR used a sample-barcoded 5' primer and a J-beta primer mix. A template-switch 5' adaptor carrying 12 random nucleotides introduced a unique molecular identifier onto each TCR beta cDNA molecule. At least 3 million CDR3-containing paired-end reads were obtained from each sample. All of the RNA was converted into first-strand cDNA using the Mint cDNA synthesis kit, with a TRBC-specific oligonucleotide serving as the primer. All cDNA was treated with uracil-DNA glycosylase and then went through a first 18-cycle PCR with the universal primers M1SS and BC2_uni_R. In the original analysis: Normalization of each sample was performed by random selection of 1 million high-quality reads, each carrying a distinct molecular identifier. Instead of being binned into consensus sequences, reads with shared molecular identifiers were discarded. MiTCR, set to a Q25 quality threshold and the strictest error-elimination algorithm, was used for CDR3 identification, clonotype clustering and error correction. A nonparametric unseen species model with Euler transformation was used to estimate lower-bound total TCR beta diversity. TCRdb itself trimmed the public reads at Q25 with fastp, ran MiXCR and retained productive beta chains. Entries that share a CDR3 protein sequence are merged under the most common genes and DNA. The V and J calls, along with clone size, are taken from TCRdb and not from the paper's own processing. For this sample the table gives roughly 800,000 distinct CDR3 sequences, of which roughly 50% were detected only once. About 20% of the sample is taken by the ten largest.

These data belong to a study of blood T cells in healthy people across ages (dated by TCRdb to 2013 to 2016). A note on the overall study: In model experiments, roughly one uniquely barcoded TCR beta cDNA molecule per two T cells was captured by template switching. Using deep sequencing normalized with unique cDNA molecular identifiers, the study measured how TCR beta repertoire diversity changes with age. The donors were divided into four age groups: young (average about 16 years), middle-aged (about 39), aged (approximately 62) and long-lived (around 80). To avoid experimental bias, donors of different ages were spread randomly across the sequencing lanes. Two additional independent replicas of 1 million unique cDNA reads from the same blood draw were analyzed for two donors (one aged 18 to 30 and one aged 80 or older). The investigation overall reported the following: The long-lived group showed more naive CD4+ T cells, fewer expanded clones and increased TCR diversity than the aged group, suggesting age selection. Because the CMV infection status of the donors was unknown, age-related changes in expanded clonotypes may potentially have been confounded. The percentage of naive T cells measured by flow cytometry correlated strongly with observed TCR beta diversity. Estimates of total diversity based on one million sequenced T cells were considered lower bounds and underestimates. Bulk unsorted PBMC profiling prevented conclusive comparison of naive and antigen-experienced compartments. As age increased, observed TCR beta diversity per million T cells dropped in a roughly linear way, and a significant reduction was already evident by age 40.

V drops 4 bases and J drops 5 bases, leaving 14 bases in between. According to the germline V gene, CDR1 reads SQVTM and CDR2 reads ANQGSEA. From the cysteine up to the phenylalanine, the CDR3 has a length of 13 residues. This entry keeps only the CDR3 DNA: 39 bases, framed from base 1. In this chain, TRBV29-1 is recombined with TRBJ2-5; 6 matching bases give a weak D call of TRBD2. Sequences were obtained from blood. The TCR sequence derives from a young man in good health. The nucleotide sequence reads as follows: TGCAGCGTTGTGGAGGGGTGGAGTGAGACCCAGTACTTC. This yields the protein CSVVEGWSETQYF.